This passage covers 2 T cell receptor beta chains from one sample sequenced in a study of somatic mutations in cytotoxic T cells in rheumatoid arthritis. Here immunoSEQ multiplex PCR was the method, and the copy in TCRdb shows in-frame clones only, minus some. In the table there are some 25,000 clones, roughly four fifths of which are singletons. What was sequenced was CD8+ T cells sorted from blood. The receptor source for this set is a woman aged 18-35 years in good health.

The genes are TRBV30 and TRBJ2-3; no definite D call. CDR3 length equals 13 residues. CDR1 is GTSNPN and CDR2 is SVGIG in the germline V gene (reference sequence). V was shortened by 5 bases and J by 2 bases, with 11 bases between the two germline ends. Here the CDR3 reads CAWAEQVTDTQYF. Written as DNA, the CDR3 is TGTGCCTGGGCCGAGCAGGTCACAGATACGCAGTATTTT.

The chain employs TRBV9 and TRBJ2-3; no reliable D call. This CDR3 comprises 14 residues. V was clipped by 0 bases and J by 1 base, with 6 bases between them. Germline assignment: CDR1 SGDLS and CDR2 YYNGEE. The CDR3: CASSVGSGTDTQYF. The CDR3 DNA follows: TGTGCCAGCAGCGTAGGTTCGGGCACAGATACGCAGTATTTT. Full variable domain (outside the CDR3, taken from reference TRBV9 and TRBJ2-3): DSGVTQTPKHLITATGQRVTLRCSPRSGDLSVYWYQQSLDQGLQFLIQYYNGEERAKGNILERFSAQQFPDLHSELNLSSLELGDSALYFCASSVGSGTDTQYFGPGTRLTVL.